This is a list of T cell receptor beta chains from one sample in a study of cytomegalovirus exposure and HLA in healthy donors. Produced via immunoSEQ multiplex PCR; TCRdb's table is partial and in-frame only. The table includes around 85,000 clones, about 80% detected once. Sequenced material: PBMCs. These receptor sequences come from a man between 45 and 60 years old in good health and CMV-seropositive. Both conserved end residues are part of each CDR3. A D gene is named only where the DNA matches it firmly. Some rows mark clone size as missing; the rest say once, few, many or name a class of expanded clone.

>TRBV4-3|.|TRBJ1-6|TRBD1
CASSQAFSGQANSPLHF
TGCGCCAGCAGCCAGGCCTTTTCGGGACAGGCTAATTCACCCCTCCACTTT
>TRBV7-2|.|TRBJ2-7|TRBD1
CASSPRTGMTSSEQYF
TGTGCCAGCAGCCCTCGGACAGGGATGACTAGTTCCGAGCAGTACTTC
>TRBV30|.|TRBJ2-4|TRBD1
CAWSDGTDENIQYF
TGTGCCTGGAGCGATGGGACAGACGAAAACATTCAGTACTTC
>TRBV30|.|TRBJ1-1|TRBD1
CAWSVQQGPGAEAFF
TGTGCCTGGAGTGTTCAACAGGGGCCGGGTGCTGAAGCTTTCTTT
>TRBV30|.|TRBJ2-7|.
CAWSDIKEKTAYEQYF
TGTGCCTGGAGTGATATCAAGGAGAAGACGGCATACGAGCAGTACTTC
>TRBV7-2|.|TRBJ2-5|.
CASRPTGYQETQYF
TGTGCCAGCAGACCTACAGGCTACCAAGAGACCCAGTACTTC
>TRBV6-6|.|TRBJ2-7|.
CASTPNRVYEQYF
TGTGCCAGCACCCCGAATCGAGTGTACGAGCAGTACTTC
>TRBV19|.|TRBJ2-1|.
CASNAGSWADEQFF
TGTGCCAGTAATGCGGGATCCTGGGCCGATGAGCAGTTCTTC
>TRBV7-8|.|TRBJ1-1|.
CASSLDPGTEAFF
TGTGCCAGCAGCTTAGATCCAGGAACTGAAGCTTTCTTT
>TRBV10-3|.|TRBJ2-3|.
CAITSTDTQYF
TGTGCCATCACTAGCACAGATACGCAGTATTTT
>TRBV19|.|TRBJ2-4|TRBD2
CASSGLAGPLAKNIQYF
TGTGCCAGTAGTGGACTAGCGGGACCCCTAGCCAAAAACATTCAGTACTTC
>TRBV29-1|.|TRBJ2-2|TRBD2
CSARTSGYTGELFF
TGCAGCGCCCGGACTAGCGGATACACCGGGGAGCTGTTTTTT
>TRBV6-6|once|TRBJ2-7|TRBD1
CASSWTGYYEQYF
TGTGCCAGCAGCTGGACAGGGTACTACGAGCAGTACTTC
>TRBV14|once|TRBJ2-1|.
CASSHMVGGRTYNEQFF
TGTGCCAGCAGCCATATGGTCGGGGGAAGGACCTACAATGAGCAGTTCTTC
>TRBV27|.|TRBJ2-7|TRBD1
CASRLTGGGSYEQYF
TGTGCCAGCAGGTTAACAGGGGGCGGGTCCTACGAGCAGTACTTC
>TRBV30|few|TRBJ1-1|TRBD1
CAWGTARTEAFF
TGTGCCTGGGGGACAGCTCGTACTGAAGCTTTCTTT
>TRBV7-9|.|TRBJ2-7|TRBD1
CSSSLGPGQGAGEQYF
TGTTCCAGCAGCTTAGGGCCGGGACAGGGGGCTGGCGAGCAGTACTTC
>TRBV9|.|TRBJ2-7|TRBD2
CASSAGTSGYEQYF
TGTGCCAGCAGCGCGGGGACTAGCGGATACGAGCAGTACTTC
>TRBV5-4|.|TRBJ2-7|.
CASSKKQGYEQYF
TGTGCCAGCAGCAAAAAACAGGGCTACGAGCAGTACTTC
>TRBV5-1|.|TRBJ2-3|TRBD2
CASTPVAGLTISTDTQYF
TGCGCCAGCACCCCTGTAGCGGGTCTCACAATTTCCACAGATACGCAGTATTTT
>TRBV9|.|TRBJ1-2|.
CASSVAVAAAYGYTF
TGTGCCAGCAGCGTAGCGGTAGCGGCGGCCTATGGCTACACCTTC
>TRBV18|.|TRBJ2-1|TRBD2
CASSPPGSGSSYNEQFF
TGTGCCAGCTCACCACCGGGTAGCGGGAGCTCCTACAATGAGCAGTTCTTC
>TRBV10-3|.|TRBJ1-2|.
CAISEPLTGNYGYTF
TGTGCCATCAGTGAGCCCCTCACGGGGAACTATGGCTACACCTTC
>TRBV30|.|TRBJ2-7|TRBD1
CAWGRQGGEQYF
TGTGCCTGGGGGAGACAGGGGGGGGAGCAGTACTTC
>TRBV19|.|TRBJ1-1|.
CASSRRETEAFF
TGTGCCAGTAGTAGAAGGGAGACTGAAGCTTTCTTT
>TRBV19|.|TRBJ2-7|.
CASSIAPGFAYEQYF
TGTGCCAGTAGTATAGCCCCAGGTTTCGCCTACGAGCAGTACTTC
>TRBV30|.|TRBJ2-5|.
CAWSVGGQSETQYF
TGTGCCTGGAGTGTAGGGGGACAATCAGAGACCCAGTACTTC
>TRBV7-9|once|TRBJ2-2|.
CSSSFLPNTGELFF
TGTTCCAGCAGCTTCCTCCCGAACACCGGGGAGCTGTTTTTT
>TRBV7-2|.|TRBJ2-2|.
CASSLDFTGELFF
TGTGCCAGCAGCTTAGACTTCACCGGGGAGCTGTTTTTT
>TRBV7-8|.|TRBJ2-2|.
CASSTGGGGGTGELFF
TGTGCCAGCAGCACAGGTGGGGGAGGAGGCACCGGGGAGCTGTTTTTT
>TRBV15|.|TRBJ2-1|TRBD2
CATSRPREVLYNEQFF
TGTGCCACCAGCAGACCCCGGGAGGTCCTCTACAATGAGCAGTTCTTC
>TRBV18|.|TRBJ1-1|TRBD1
CASSPRTGRGEAFF
TGTGCCAGCTCACCCAGGACAGGTCGTGGGGAAGCTTTCTTT
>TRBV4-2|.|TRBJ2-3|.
CASSQENPRTDTQYF
TGTGCCAGCAGCCAAGAAAACCCGAGGACAGATACGCAGTATTTT
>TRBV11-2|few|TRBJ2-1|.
CASRSEAYNEQFF
TGTGCCAGCAGAAGCGAGGCCTACAATGAGCAGTTCTTC
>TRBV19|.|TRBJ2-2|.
CASNTLDSTGELFF
TGTGCCAGTAATACCTTAGACTCTACCGGGGAGCTGTTTTTT
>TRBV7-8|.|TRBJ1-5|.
CASTGGGVNQPQHF
TGTGCCAGCACGGGGGGTGGGGTAAATCAGCCCCAGCATTTT
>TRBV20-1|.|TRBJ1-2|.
CSPPGVRGYTF
TGCAGTCCCCCCGGGGTTCGTGGCTACACCTTC
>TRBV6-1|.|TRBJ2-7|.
CASSGGLAELLYEQYF
TGTGCCAGCAGTGGGGGGCTAGCGGAGCTTCTCTACGAGCAGTACTTC
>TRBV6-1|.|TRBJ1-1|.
CASSLDSDYTEAFF
TGTGCCAGCAGCCTGGACAGCGACTACACTGAAGCTTTCTTT
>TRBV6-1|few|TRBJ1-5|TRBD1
CASSGRQGEGNQPQHF
TGTGCCAGCAGTGGGCGACAGGGTGAGGGTAATCAGCCCCAGCATTTT
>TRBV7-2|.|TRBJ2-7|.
CASSPQRGGYEQYF
TGTGCCAGCAGCCCCCAAAGGGGGGGCTACGAGCAGTACTTC
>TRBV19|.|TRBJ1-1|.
CASGRQIGNTEAFF
TGTGCCAGTGGCCGACAGATAGGTAACACTGAAGCTTTCTTT
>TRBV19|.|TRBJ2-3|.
CASSVSGTSTDTQYF
TGTGCCAGTAGTGTCTCAGGGACTAGCACAGATACGCAGTATTTT
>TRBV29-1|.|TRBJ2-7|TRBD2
CSAKTSGNSYEQYF
TGCAGCGCTAAGACTAGCGGGAACTCCTACGAGCAGTACTTC
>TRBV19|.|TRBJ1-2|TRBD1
CASWEQGINYGYTF
TGTGCCTCCTGGGAACAGGGGATTAACTATGGCTACACCTTC
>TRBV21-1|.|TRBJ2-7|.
CASSNGGLPYEQYF
TGTGCCAGCAGCAATGGAGGACTCCCCTACGAGCAGTACTTC
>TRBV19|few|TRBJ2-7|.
CASSISSTNSYEQYF
TGTGCCAGTAGTATATCTTCGACAAACTCCTACGAGCAGTACTTC
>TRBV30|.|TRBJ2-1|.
CAWSVTQIYNEQFF
TGTGCCTGGAGTGTAACACAAATCTACAATGAGCAGTTCTTC
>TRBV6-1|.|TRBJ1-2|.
CATSTAYGYTF
TGTGCCACCTCGACAGCCTATGGCTACACCTTC
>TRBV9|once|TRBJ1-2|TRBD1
CASETGLDYGYTF
TGTGCCTCTGAGACAGGGCTCGACTATGGCTACACCTTC
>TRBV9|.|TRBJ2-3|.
CASSGPRTTGTDTQYF
TGTGCCAGCAGCGGTCCTAGGACGACAGGCACAGATACGCAGTATTTT
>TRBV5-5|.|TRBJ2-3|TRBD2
CASSLLGGFTDTQYF
TGTGCCAGCAGCTTATTGGGGGGGTTCACAGATACGCAGTATTTT
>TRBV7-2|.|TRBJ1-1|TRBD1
CASSQQGAGTEAFF
TGTGCCAGCAGCCAACAGGGGGCCGGCACTGAAGCTTTCTTT
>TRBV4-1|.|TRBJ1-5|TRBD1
CASSQRHRGRRQPQHF
TGCGCCAGCAGCCAACGTCACAGGGGGCGGAGGCAGCCCCAGCATTTT
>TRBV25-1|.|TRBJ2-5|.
CASSNPGNQETQYF
TGTGCCAGCAGCAATCCGGGAAACCAAGAGACCCAGTACTTC
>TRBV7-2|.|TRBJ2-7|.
CASSTGSGFYEQYF
TGTGCCAGCAGCACAGGGTCAGGGTTCTACGAGCAGTACTTC
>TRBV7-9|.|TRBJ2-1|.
CASRGVRSSYNEQFF
TGTGCCAGCAGAGGTGTTCGGAGCTCCTACAATGAGCAGTTCTTC
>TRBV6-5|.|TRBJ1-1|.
CASSYRGNTEAFF
TGTGCCAGCAGTTACAGGGGAAACACTGAAGCTTTCTTT